This TCR beta chain was captured by sequencing in a study of T cell repertoires in cytomegalovirus infection. Looking at the study overall: HLA-B-restricted CMV epitopes that are well studied, plus recently identified HLA-C-restricted ones, were used by the study. Matching HLA type, along with CMV infection, was indicated by public TCR beta signatures. Study-level points and caveats: Based on cumulative public TCR beta family frequency, carriers of CMV plus the relevant HLA were identified. Dominant in the ex vivo response were TCR beta clonotypes restricted by HLA-C and specific for CMV.

Germline V gene lookup returns CDR1 MGHRA and CDR2 YSYEKL. V was trimmed by 4 bases and J by 2 bases, leaving 16 bases between them. The CDR3 length is 16 residues. Each CDR3 protein is one row after TCRdb ran MiXCR on the reads. The repertoire consists of some 920,000 distinct CDR3 sequences, with 30% to 40% occurring once and the leading ten covering roughly an eighth. For this clonotype: Its antigen is unknown.

Here the sequenced sample was cultured CD8+ T cells from PBMCs, taken from culture after CMV antigen stimulation. This chain links TRBV4-1 with TRBJ2-3; perhaps D is TRBD1 or TRBD2 (6 bases each). This TCR came from a human donor in good health (CMV status not recorded). Some clones in this sample may be carry-over from other donors' samples. The CDR3 DNA sequence: TGCGCCAGCAGCCTAGGGGGGAGTTTCGTCACAGATACGCAGTATTTT. Residues: CASSLGGSFVTDTQYF.